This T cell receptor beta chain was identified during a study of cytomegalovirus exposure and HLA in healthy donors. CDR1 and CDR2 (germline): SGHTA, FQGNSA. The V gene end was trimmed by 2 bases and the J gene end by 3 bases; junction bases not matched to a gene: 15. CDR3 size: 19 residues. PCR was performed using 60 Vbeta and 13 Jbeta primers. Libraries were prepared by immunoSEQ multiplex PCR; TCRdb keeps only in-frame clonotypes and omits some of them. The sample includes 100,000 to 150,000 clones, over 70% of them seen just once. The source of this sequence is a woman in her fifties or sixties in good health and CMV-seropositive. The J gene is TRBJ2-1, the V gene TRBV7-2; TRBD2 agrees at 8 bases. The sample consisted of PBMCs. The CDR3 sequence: CASSLSPQEAGVIYNEQFF. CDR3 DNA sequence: TGTGCCAGCAGCTTAAGCCCCCAGGAAGCGGGAGTGATCTACAATGAGCAGTTCTTC.